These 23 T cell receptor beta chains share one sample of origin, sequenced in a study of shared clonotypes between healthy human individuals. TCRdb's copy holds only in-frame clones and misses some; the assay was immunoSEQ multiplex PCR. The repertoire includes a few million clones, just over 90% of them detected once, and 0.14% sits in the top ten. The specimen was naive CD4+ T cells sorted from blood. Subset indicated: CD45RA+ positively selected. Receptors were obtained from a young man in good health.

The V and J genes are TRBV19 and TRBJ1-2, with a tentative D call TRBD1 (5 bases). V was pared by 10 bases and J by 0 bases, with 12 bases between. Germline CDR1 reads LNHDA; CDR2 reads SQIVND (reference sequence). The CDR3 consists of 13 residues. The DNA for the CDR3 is TGTGCCACCTGGAGGGACCCTAACTATGGCTACACCTTC. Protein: CATWRDPNYGYTF.

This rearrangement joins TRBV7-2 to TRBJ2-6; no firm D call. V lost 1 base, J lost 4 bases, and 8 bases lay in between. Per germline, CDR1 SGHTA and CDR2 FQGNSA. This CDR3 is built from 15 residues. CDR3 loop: CASSLGVAGANVLTF. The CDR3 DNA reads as TGTGCCAGCAGCTTAGGCGTAGCCGGGGCCAACGTCCTGACTTTC.

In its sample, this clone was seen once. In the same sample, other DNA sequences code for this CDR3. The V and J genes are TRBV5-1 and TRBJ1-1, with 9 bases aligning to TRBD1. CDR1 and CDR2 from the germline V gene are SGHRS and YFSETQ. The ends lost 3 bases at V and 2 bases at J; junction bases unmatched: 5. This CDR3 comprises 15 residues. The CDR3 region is CASSWTGQGNTEAFF. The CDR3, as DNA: TGCGCCAGCAGCTGGACGGGACAGGGTAACACTGAAGCTTTCTTT.

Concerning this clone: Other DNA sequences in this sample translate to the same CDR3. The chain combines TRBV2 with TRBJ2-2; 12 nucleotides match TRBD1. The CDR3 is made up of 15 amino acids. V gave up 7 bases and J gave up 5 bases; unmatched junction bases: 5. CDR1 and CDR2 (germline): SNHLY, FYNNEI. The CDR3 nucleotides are TGTGCCAGCATGGGACAGGGGGCGGGAACCGGGGAGCTGTTTTTT. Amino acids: CASMGQGAGTGELFF. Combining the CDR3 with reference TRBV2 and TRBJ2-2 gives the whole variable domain EPEVTQTPSHQVTQMGQEVILRCVPISNHLYFYWYRQILGQKVEFLVSFYNNEISEKSEIFDDQFSVERPDGSNFTLKIRSTKLEDSAMYFCASMGQGAGTGELFFGEGSRLTVL.

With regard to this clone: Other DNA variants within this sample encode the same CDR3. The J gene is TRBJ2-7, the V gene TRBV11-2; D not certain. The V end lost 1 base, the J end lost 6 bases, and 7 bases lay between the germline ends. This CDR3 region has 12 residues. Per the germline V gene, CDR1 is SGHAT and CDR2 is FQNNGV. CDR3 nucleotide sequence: TGTGCCAGCAGCTTAGGGGTTGGCGAGCAGTACTTC. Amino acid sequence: CASSLGVGEQYF.

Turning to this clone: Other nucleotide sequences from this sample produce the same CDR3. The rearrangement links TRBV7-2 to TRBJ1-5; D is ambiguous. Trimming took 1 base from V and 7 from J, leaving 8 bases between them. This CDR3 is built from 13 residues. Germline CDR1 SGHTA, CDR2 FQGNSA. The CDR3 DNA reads TGTGCCAGCAGCTTAGGGGTGGGCCAGCCCCAGCATTTT. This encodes CASSLGVGQPQHF.

The chain's CDR3 is CASSLIGGQGFYEQYF. DNA of the CDR3: TGTGCCAGCAGCTTAATTGGCGGGCAGGGTTTCTACGAGCAGTACTTC. V and J are TRBV7-2 and TRBJ2-7; D possibly uses TRBD1 or TRBD2 (5 bases each). In germline, CDR1 is SGHTA, CDR2 FQGNSA. V lost 2 bases and J 3 bases, leaving 17 bases between the germline ends. This CDR3 contains 16 residues.

The CDR3 DNA is TGTGCCAGCAGTTTAGCAACAGGGAAAGCTTTCTTT. Translating gives CASSLATGKAFF. V gene TRBV28 combines with J gene TRBJ1-1, with a tentative D call TRBD1 (6 bases). Per germline, CDR1 MDHEN and CDR2 SYDVKM. This CDR3 has 12 amino acids. V was clipped by 2 bases and J by 9 bases, with 10 bases between them.

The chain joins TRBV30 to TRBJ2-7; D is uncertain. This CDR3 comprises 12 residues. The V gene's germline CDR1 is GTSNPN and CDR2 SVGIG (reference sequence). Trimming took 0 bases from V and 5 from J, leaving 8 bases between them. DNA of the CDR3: TGTGCCTGGAGTGTAACCAGCAACGAGCAGTACTTC. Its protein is CAWSVTSNEQYF. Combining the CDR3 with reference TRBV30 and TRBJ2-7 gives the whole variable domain SQTIHQWPATLVQPVGSPLSLECTVEGTSNPNLYWYRQAAGRGLQLLFYSVGIGQISSEVPQNLSASRPQDRQFILSSKKLLLSDSGFYLCAWSVTSNEQYFGPGTRLTVT.

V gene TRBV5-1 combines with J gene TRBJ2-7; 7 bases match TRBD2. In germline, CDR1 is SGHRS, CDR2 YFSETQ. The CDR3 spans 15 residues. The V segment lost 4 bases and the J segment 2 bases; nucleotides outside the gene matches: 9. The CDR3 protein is CASSPRLAGPYEQYF. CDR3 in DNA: TGCGCCAGCAGCCCTCGACTAGCCGGGCCCTACGAGCAGTACTTC.

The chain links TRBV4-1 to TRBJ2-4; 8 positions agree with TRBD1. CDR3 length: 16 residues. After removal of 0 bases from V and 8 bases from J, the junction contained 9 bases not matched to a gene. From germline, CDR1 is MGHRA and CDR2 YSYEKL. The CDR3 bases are TGCGCCAGCAGCCAAGAATCGCGACAGGGGACGGACATTCAGTACTTC. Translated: CASSQESRQGTDIQYF.

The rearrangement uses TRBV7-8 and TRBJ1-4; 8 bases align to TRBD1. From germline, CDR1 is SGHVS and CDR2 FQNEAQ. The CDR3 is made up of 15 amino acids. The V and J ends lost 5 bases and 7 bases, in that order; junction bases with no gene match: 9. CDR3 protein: CASSETGVKVEKLFF. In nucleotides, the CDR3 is TGTGCCAGCAGCGAGACAGGGGTGAAGGTTGAAAAACTGTTTTTT.

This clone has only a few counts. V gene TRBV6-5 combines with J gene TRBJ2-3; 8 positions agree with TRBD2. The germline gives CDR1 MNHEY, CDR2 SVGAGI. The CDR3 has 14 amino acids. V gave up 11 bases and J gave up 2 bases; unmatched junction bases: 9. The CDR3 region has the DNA TGTGCCTCTGCGCGGGGGGCCGTCACAGATACGCAGTATTTT. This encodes CASARGAVTDTQYF.

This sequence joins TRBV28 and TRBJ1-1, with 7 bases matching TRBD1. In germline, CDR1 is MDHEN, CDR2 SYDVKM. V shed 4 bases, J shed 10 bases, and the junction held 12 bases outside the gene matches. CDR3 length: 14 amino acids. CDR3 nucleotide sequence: TGTGCCAGCAGTTCCCCGGGAGGGGGCCTCAGAGCTTTCTTT. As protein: CASSSPGGGLRAFF.

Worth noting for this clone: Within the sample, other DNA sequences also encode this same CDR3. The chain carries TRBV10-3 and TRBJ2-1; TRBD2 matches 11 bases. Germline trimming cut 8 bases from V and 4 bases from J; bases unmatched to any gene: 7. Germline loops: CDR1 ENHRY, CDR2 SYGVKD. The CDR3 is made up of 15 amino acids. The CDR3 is CAIREGTSGYNEQFF. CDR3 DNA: TGTGCCATCCGGGAGGGGACTAGCGGATACAATGAGCAGTTCTTC.

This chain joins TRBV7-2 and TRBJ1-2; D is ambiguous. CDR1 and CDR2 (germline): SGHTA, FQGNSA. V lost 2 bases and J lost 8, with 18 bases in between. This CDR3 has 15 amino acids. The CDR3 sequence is CASSLRQAAGVGYTF. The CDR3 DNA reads TGTGCCAGCAGCTTAAGGCAGGCGGCGGGTGTAGGCTACACCTTC. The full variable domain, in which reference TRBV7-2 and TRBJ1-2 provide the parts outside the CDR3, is GAGVSQSPSNKVTEKGKDVELRCDPISGHTALYWYRQSLGQGLEFLIYFQGNSAPDKSGLPSDRFSAERTGGSVSTLTIQRTQQEDSAVYLCASSLRQAAGVGYTFGSGTRLTVV.

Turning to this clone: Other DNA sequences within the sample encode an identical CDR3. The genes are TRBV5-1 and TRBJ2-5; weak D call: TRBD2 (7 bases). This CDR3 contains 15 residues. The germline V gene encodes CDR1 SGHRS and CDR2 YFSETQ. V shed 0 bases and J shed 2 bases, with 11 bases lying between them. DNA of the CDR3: TGCGCCAGCAGCTTGGGCAGGGGAGGGCAAGAGACCCAGTACTTC. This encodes CASSLGRGGQETQYF.

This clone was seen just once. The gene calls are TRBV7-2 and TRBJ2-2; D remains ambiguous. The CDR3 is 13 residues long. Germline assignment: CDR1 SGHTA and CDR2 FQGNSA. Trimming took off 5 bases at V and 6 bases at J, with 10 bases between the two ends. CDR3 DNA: TGTGCCAGCAGCAAAATCCGGGCCGGGGAGCTGTTTTTT. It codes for CASSKIRAGELFF.

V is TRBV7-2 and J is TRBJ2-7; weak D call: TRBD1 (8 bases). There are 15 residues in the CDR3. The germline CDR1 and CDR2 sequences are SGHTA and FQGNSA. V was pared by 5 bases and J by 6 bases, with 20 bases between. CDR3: CASSLRAGGGGEQYF. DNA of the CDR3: TGTGCCAGCAGCCTGCGGGCAGGGGGCGGGGGCGAGCAGTACTTC.

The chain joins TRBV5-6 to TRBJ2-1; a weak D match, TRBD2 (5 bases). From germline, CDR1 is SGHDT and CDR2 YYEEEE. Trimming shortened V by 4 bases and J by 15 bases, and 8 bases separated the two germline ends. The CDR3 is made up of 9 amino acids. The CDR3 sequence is CASSPSPFF. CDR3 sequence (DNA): TGTGCCAGCAGCCCTAGCCCGTTCTTC.

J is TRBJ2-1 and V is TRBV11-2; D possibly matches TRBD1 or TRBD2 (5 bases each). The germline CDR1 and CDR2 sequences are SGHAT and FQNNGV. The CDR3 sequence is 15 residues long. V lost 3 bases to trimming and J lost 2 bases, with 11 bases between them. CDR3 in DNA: TGTGCCAGCAGCTTGGGACCGCCGACCTACAATGAGCAGTTCTTC. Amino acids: CASSLGPPTYNEQFF. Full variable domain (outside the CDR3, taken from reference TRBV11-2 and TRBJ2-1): EAGVAQSPRYKIIEKRQSVAFWCNPISGHATLYWYQQILGQGPKLLIQFQNNGVVDDSQLPKDRFSAERLKGVDSTLKIQPAKLEDSAVYLCASSLGPPTYNEQFFGPGTRLTVL.

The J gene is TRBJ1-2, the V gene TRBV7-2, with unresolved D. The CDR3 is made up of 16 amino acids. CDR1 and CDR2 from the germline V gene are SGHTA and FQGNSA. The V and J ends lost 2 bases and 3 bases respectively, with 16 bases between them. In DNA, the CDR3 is TGTGCCAGCAGCTTAAGGGTGTTTGCGCTTGACTATGGCTACACCTTC. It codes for CASSLRVFALDYGYTF. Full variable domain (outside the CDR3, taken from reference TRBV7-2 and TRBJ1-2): GAGVSQSPSNKVTEKGKDVELRCDPISGHTALYWYRQSLGQGLEFLIYFQGNSAPDKSGLPSDRFSAERTGGSVSTLTIQRTQQEDSAVYLCASSLRVFALDYGYTFGSGTRLTVV.

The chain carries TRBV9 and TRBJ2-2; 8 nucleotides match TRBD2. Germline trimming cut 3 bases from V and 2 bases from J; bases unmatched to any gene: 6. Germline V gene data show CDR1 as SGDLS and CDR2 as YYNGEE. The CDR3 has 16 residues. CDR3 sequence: CASSATGGINTGELFF. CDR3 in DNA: TGTGCCAGCAGCGCCACGGGGGGGATAAACACCGGGGAGCTGTTTTTT. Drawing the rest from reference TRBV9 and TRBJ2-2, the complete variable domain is DSGVTQTPKHLITATGQRVTLRCSPRSGDLSVYWYQQSLDQGLQFLIQYYNGEERAKGNILERFSAQQFPDLHSELNLSSLELGDSALYFCASSATGGINTGELFFGEGSRLTVL.